The 11 T cell receptor beta chains in this list originate from one sample, sequenced in a study of blood T cell repertoires in COVID-19 (dated by TCRdb to about 2020). Library preparation used the immunoSEQ multiplex PCR assay. This is the immuneACCESS table as TCRdb keeps it, with only in-frame sequences that have V and J called. A part of the clones is gone; compared with another copy, unresolved V genes explain less than half, and the rest is unexplained. The sample table contains a few hundred thousand clones; only one count was recorded for 80% to 95% of them. The biggest ten clones account for around 20% of the sample. The sequenced sample was PBMCs or T cells enriched from blood (not recorded which). The receptors were sampled from a woman aged 25-40 years who had recovered from COVID-19.

The chain carries TRBV27 and TRBJ2-7; possibly TRBD1 for D (6 bases). The CDR3 consists of 13 residues. V lost 3 bases and J lost 2, with 8 bases in between. Germline values: CDR1 MNHEY, CDR2 SMNVEV (reference sequence). The CDR3 loop is CASSFRGAYEQYF. The CDR3 region has the DNA TGTGCCAGCAGTTTCAGGGGAGCCTACGAGCAGTACTTC.

The chain links TRBV4-2 to TRBJ1-3; tentatively, D is TRBD1 (5 bases). CDR3 length: 15 amino acids. The germline V gene encodes CDR1 LGHNA and CDR2 YNFKEQ. The V end was cut by 0 bases, the J end by 2 bases, with 8 bases between. The CDR3 reads CASSQDGGTGNTIYF. The CDR3 DNA follows: TGTGCCAGCAGCCAAGACGGGGGGACTGGAAACACCATATATTTT.

The chain joins TRBV3-1 (or the pseudogene TRBV3-2) to TRBJ1-2; D not resolved. V was pared by 3 bases and J by 4 bases, with 12 bases between. The CDR3 consists of 14 residues. Germline V gene sequence: CDR1 LGHDT, CDR2 YNNKEL (reference sequence). The CDR3 DNA follows: TGTGCCAGCAGCCAGGTACCGCGTCGCTATGGCTACACCTTC. It codes for CASSQVPRRYGYTF.

V and J are TRBV4-3 and TRBJ1-3, with 7 bases aligning to TRBD1. The J segment lost 0 bases and the V segment lost 4 bases, leaving 6 bases of the junction unmatched. This CDR3 is built from 16 residues. Germline CDR1 and CDR2: LGHNA and YSLEER. CDR3 loop: CASSPQGPSSGNTIYF. The CDR3 DNA sequence: TGCGCCAGCAGCCCACAGGGGCCGAGCTCTGGAAACACCATATATTTT.

This chain uses TRBV27 with TRBJ2-3, with unresolved D. The CDR3 consists of 14 residues. Germline V gene sequence: CDR1 MNHEY, CDR2 SMNVEV (reference sequence). V was cut by 4 bases and J by 3 bases, with 11 bases left in between. The DNA of the CDR3 is TGTGCCAGCAGTTGGGCCGGCGAGACAGATACGCAGTATTTT. It is translated as CASSWAGETDTQYF.

The chain uses TRBV28 and TRBJ1-2, with 7 nucleotides matching TRBD1. Germline V gene lookup returns CDR1 MDHEN and CDR2 SYDVKM. Losses at the gene ends were 5 bases for V and 0 bases for J; bases not matched to a gene: 3. This CDR3 has 14 amino acids. CDR3: CASSGTESNYGYTF. The CDR3 region has the DNA TGTGCCAGCAGTGGGACAGAGTCTAACTATGGCTACACCTTC.

V is TRBV7-9 and J is TRBJ1-1; 9 nucleotides line up with TRBD1. This CDR3 has 15 amino acids. After removal of 1 base from V and 8 bases from J, the junction contained 8 bases not matched to a gene. Germline CDR1 reads SEHNR; CDR2 reads FQNEAQ (reference sequence). CDR3 sequence: CASSLVGTGTPEAFF. CDR3 sequence (DNA): TGTGCCAGCAGCTTAGTAGGGACAGGGACCCCCGAAGCTTTCTTT.

J is TRBJ2-4 and V is TRBV13; D is unclear. The CDR3 totals 13 residues. Germline V gives CDR1 PRHDT, CDR2 FYEKMQ (reference sequence). The V gene lost 2 bases and the J gene lost 11 bases, with 13 bases spanning the gap. CDR3 protein: CASSLSNSNFQYF. CDR3 coding DNA: TGTGCCAGCAGCTTATCTAATTCTAACTTTCAGTACTTC.

The V call is TRBV7-2, the J call TRBJ2-5; 9 bases match TRBD2. Per the germline V gene, CDR1 is SGHTA and CDR2 is FQGNSA. Trimming cost V 3 bases and J 4 bases; bases outside gene matches: 6. The CDR3 has 15 amino acids. CDR3 region: CASSFGGGARETQYF. CDR3 bases: TGTGCCAGCAGCTTTGGCGGGGGGGCCCGAGAGACCCAGTACTTC. The full variable domain, rest sourced from reference TRBV7-2 and TRBJ2-5, is GAGVSQSPSNKVTEKGKDVELRCDPISGHTALYWYRQSLGQGLEFLIYFQGNSAPDKSGLPSDRFSAERTGGSVSTLTIQRTQQEDSAVYLCASSFGGGARETQYFGPGTRLLVL.

The chain combines TRBV18 with TRBJ1-5, with TRBD1 as a possible D gene (6 bases). The CDR3 has 15 amino acids. V was clipped by 3 bases and J by 8 bases, with 17 bases between them. The germline V gene has CDR1 KGHSH and CDR2 LQKENI. Here the CDR3 reads CASSPYGQPREPQHF. As DNA, the CDR3 is TGTGCCAGCTCACCGTACGGACAGCCGAGGGAGCCCCAGCATTTT. Drawing the rest from reference TRBV18 and TRBJ1-5, the complete variable domain is NAGVMQNPRHLVRRRGQEARLRCSPMKGHSHVYWYRQLPEEGLKFMVYLQKENIIDESGMPKERFSAEFPKEGPSILRIQQVVRGDSAAYFCASSPYGQPREPQHFGDGTRLSIL.

V and J are TRBV9 and TRBJ2-1; D is unresolved. The germline CDR1 and CDR2 sequences are SGDLS and YYNGEE. The CDR3 spans 13 residues. The V and J ends lost 0 bases and 5 bases respectively, with 6 bases between them. CDR3 sequence reads: CASSVGLHNEQFF. The CDR3 DNA is TGTGCCAGCAGCGTAGGACTGCACAATGAGCAGTTCTTC.